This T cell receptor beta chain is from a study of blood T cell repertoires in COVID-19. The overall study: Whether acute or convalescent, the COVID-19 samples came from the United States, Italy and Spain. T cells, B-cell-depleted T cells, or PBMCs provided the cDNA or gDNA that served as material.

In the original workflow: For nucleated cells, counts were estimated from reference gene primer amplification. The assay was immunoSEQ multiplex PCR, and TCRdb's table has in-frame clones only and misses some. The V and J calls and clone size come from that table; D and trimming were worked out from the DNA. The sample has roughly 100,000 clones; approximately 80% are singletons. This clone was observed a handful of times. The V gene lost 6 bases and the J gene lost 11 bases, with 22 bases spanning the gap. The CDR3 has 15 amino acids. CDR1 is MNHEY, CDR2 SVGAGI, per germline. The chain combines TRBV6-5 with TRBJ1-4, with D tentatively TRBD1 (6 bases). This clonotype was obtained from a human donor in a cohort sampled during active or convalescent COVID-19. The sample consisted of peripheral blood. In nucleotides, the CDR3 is TGTGCCAGCAGCGACTACGGAACAGGGTCGAAGAAACTGTTTTTT. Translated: CASSDYGTGSKKLFF.